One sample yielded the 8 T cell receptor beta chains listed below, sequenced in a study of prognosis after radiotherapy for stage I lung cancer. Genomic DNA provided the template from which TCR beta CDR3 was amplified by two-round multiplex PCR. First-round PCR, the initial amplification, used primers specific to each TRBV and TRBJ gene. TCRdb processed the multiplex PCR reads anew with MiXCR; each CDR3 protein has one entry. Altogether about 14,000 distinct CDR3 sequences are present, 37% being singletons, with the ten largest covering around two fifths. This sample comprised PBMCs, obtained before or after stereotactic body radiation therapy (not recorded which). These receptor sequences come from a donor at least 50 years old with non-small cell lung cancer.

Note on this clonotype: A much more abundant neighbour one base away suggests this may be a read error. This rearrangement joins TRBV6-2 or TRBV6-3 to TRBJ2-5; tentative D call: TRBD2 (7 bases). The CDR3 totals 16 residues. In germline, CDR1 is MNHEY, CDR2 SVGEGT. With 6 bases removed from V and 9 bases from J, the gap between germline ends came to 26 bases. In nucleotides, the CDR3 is TGTGCCAGCAGGGACGGTGTCGCGACTGTCGGGGGGCCCCAGTACTTC. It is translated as CASRDGVATVGGPQYF.

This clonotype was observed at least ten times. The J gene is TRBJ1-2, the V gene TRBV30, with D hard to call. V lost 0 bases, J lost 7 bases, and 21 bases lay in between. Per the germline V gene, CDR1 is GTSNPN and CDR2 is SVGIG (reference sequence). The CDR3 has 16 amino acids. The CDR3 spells CAWSVGRRLLNRGYTF. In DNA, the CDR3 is TGTGCCTGGAGTGTAGGTCGGAGACTCCTAAACCGTGGCTACACCTTC.

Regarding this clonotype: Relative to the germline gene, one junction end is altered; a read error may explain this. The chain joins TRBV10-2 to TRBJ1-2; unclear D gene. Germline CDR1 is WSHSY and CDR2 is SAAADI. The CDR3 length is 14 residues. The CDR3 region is CASRSESPNHGYTF. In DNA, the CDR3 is TGCGCCAGCAGATCAGAGAGCCCTAACCATGGCTACACCTTC.

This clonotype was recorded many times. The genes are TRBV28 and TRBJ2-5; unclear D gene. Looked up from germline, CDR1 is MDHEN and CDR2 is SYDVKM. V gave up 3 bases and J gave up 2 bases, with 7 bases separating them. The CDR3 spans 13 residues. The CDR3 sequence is CASSLPLQETQYF. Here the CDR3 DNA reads TGTGCCAGCAGTTTGCCTCTTCAAGAGACCCAGTACTTC.

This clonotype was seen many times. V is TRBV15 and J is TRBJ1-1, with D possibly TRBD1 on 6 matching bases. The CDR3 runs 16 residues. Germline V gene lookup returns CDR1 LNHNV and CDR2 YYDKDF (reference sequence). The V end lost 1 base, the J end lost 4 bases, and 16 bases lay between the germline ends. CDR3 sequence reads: CATSRAPSIQGTEAFF. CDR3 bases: TGTGCCACCAGCAGAGCCCCATCAATACAGGGCACTGAAGCTTTCTTT.

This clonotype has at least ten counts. CDR3 bases: TGCGCCAGCAGGGAACCGGGACTAGAAAATGAGCAGTTCTTC. It specifies CASREPGLENEQFF. V and J are TRBV10-2 and TRBJ2-1; 8 positions match TRBD2. Germline CDR1 is WSHSY and CDR2 is SAAADI. V lost 6 bases, J lost 7 bases, and 8 bases stayed unmatched. There are 14 residues in the CDR3.

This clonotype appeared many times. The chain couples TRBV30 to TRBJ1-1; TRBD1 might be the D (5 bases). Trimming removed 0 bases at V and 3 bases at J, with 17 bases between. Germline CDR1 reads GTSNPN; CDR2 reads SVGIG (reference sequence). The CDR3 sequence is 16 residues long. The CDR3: CAWSVPGGRVDTEAFF. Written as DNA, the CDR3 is TGTGCCTGGAGTGTACCGGGAGGCAGGGTGGACACTGAAGCTTTCTTT.

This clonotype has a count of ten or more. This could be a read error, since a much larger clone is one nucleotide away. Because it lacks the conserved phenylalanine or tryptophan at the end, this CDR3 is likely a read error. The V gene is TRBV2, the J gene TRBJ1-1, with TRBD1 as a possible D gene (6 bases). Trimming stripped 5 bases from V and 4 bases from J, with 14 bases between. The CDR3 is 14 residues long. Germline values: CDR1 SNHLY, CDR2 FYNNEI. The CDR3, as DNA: TGTGCCAGCAGTCAGACAGGAATGTTCACTGAAGCTTTCTCT. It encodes CASSQTGMFTEAFS.